The 14 T cell receptor beta chains presented below share a single source sample, sequenced in a study of shared clonotypes between healthy human individuals. TCRdb's copy holds only in-frame clones and misses some; the assay was immunoSEQ multiplex PCR. The top ten clones hold around 0.4% of a sample with about 2.5 million clones, roughly 90% of them seen once. Sequencing was done on a sample of naive CD4+ T cells from PBMCs. Regarding subset: CD45RA+ positively selected. The source is a young man in good health. Some clones in this sample may be carry-over from other donors' samples.

CDR3 loop: CASSPRKGQETQYF. CDR3 in DNA: TGTGCCAGCTCACCAAGGAAGGGCCAAGAGACCCAGTACTTC. V usage is TRBV18 and J usage is TRBJ2-5; D not certain. V was clipped by 2 bases and J by 1 base, with 8 bases between them. CDR1 KGHSH and CDR2 LQKENI come from the germline V gene. The CDR3 spans 14 residues.

The chain recombines TRBV4-2 with TRBJ2-4, with a tentative D call TRBD1 (6 bases). Germline V gene lookup returns CDR1 LGHNA and CDR2 YNFKEQ. V lost 7 bases and J 6 bases, leaving 28 bases between the germline ends. CDR3 length: 18 residues. CDR3 loop: CASTHGPARGDYANIQYF. In nucleotides, the CDR3 is TGTGCCAGCACCCATGGTCCCGCCAGGGGAGATTATGCAAACATTCAGTACTTC.

The V and J genes are TRBV19 and TRBJ1-1, with 7 bases that match TRBD1. Germline V gives CDR1 LNHDA, CDR2 SQIVND (reference sequence). Germline trimming cut 5 bases from V and 0 bases from J; bases unmatched to any gene: 6. This CDR3 is 15 amino acids long. Written as DNA, the CDR3 is TGTGCCAGTAGTCAAGGGGGCCGCATGAACACTGAAGCTTTCTTT. Its translation: CASSQGGRMNTEAFF.

The CDR3 DNA sequence: TGTGCCAGCAGCCGAGTGGGACAGACGAAGTACTTC. Its protein product is CASSRVGQTKYF. The J gene is TRBJ2-7, the V gene TRBV7-8, with 7 bases matching TRBD1. In germline, CDR1 is SGHVS, CDR2 FQNEAQ. Germline trimming cut 5 bases from V and 11 bases from J; bases unmatched to any gene: 9. This CDR3 has 12 amino acids.

This chain joins TRBV23-1 and TRBJ2-7; possible D gene TRBD1, 6 bases. TRBV23-1 is given ORF status, its function remaining uncertain. V was cut by 2 bases and J by 7 bases, with 21 bases left in between. This CDR3 comprises 16 residues. The CDR3 bases are TGCGCCAGCAGTCAACCTGGACAGCCGGGTCCAGGGGAGCAGTACTTC. This sequence encodes CASSQPGQPGPGEQYF.

The table lists this clone with a count of one. Other nucleotide sequences in the sample specify the same CDR3. This chain uses TRBV5-1 with TRBJ2-2, with unresolved D. Germline V gene data show CDR1 as SGHRS and CDR2 as YFSETQ. Trimming took off 0 bases at V and 4 bases at J, with 7 bases between the two ends. The CDR3 length is 14 residues. The CDR3 sequence: CASSLVAGTGELFF. CDR3 bases: TGCGCCAGCAGCTTGGTCGCAGGCACCGGGGAGCTGTTTTTT.

This clone was counted once. V and J are TRBV6-6 and TRBJ2-7; 10 positions agree with TRBD1. The CDR3 consists of 16 residues. Germline CDR1 MNHNY, CDR2 SVGAGI (reference sequence). Trimming removed 0 bases from V and 5 bases from J; junction bases left unmatched: 7. CDR3 residues: CASSYSGTGAGHEQYF. DNA of the CDR3: TGTGCCAGCAGTTACTCCGGGACAGGGGCGGGACACGAGCAGTACTTC.

Regarding this clone: Other DNA sequences in the sample encode the same CDR3. The genes are TRBV18 and TRBJ1-2; no clear D gene. Germline V gene data show CDR1 as KGHSH and CDR2 as LQKENI. V shed 0 bases and J shed 2 bases, with 4 bases lying between them. The CDR3 length is 13 residues. The CDR3 reads CASSPPGNYGYTF. The DNA for the CDR3 is TGTGCCAGCTCACCACCTGGGAACTATGGCTACACCTTC.

This chain uses TRBV19 with TRBJ1-4, with TRBD1 as a possible D gene (5 bases). The CDR3 covers 14 residues. Trimming pared 4 bases from V and 5 bases from J, leaving 11 bases between. The V gene's germline CDR1 is LNHDA and CDR2 SQIVND (reference sequence). The chain's CDR3 is CASSTTRGNEKLFF. CDR3 DNA: TGTGCCAGTAGTACCACGCGGGGGAATGAAAAACTGTTTTTT. Full variable domain (missing parts from reference TRBV19 and TRBJ1-4): DGGITQSPKYLFRKEGQNVTLSCEQNLNHDAMYWYRQDPGQGLRLIYYSQIVNDFQKGDIAEGYSVSREKKESFPLTVTSAQKNPTAFYLCASSTTRGNEKLFFGSGTQLSVL.

This chain's CDR3 is CASSLTGANTEAFF. The CDR3 DNA reads TGTGCCAGCTCACTGACAGGGGCGAACACTGAAGCTTTCTTT. This rearrangement joins TRBV18 to TRBJ1-1; 8 bases are a match to TRBD1. This CDR3 is built from 14 residues. CDR1 KGHSH and CDR2 LQKENI come from the germline V gene. V lost 4 bases to trimming and J lost 1 base; unmatched junction nucleotides: 2.

As concerns this clone: Other DNA sequences of this sample code for an identical CDR3. The genes are TRBV5-1 and TRBJ2-1; TRBD2 aligns across 9 bases. The CDR3 covers 15 residues. Trimming took 4 bases from V and 1 from J; bases not matched to a gene: 3. Per germline, CDR1 SGHRS and CDR2 YFSETQ. For the CDR3, the DNA is TGCGCCAGCAGCATTAGCGGGAGTTCCTACAATGAGCAGTTCTTC. Translated: CASSISGSSYNEQFF. The full variable domain, rest sourced from reference TRBV5-1 and TRBJ2-1, is KAGVTQTPRYLIKTRGQQVTLSCSPISGHRSVSWYQQTPGQGLQFLFEYFSETQRNKGNFPGRFSGRQFSNSRSEMNVSTLELGDSALYLCASSISGSSYNEQFFGPGTRLTVL.

V is TRBV6-4 and J is TRBJ2-1, with a possible D match to TRBD2 (6 bases). CDR1 MRHNA and CDR2 SNTAGT come from the germline V gene. The CDR3 loop spans 14 amino acids. V was trimmed by 0 bases and J by 10 bases, leaving 13 bases between them. The CDR3: CASSDSRTTSEQFF. CDR3 bases: TGTGCCAGCAGTGACTCAAGGACTACGTCGGAGCAGTTCTTC.

A word on this clone: Additional DNA sequences in this sample encode the identical CDR3. V and J are TRBV5-1 and TRBJ1-3; weak D call: TRBD1 (5 bases). CDR1 is SGHRS and CDR2 is YFSETQ in the germline V gene. The CDR3 loop spans 15 amino acids. Trimming removed 4 bases at V and 1 base at J, with 12 bases between. The CDR3 spells CASSLDGTSGNTIYF. The CDR3 bases are TGCGCCAGCAGCCTAGACGGGACTTCTGGAAACACCATATATTTT.

The chain uses TRBV25-1 and TRBJ1-1, with D perhaps matching TRBD1 (5 bases). Germline CDR1 is MGHDK and CDR2 is SYGVNS. The CDR3 is 15 amino acids. Trimming took 3 bases from V and 0 from J, leaving 11 bases between them. CDR3 bases: TGTGCCAGCAGTGACCTGGGGGGGGTGAACACTGAAGCTTTCTTT. This codes for CASSDLGGVNTEAFF.